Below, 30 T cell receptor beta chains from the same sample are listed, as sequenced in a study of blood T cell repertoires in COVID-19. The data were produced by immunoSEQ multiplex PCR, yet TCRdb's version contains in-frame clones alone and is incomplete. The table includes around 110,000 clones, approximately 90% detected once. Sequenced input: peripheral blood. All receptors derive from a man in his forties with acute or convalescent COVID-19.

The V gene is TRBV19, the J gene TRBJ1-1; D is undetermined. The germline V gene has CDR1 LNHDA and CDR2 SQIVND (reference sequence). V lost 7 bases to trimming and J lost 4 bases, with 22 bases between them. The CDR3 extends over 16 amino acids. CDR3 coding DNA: TGTGCCAGTATCCCTATGGAGGGATCTGATATCACTGAAGCTTTCTTT. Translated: CASIPMEGSDITEAFF.

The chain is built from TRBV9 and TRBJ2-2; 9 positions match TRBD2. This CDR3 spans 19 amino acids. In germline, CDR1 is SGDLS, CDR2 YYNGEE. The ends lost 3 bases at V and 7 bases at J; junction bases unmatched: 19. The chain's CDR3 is CASSAPDWRLAEGGGELFF. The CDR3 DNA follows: TGTGCCAGCAGCGCCCCCGATTGGAGACTAGCGGAGGGCGGCGGGGAGCTGTTTTTT.

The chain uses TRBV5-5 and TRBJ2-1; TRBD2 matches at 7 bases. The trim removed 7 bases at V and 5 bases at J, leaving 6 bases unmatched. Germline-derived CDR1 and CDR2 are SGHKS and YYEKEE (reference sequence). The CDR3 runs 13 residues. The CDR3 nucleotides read TGTGCCAGCTACCGGGACTACGACAATGAGCAGTTCTTC. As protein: CASYRDYDNEQFF.

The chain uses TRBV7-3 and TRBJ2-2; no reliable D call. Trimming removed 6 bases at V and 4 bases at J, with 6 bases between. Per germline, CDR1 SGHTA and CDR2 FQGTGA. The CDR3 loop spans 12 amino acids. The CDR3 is CASSQATGELFF. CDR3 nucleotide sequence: TGTGCCAGCAGTCAAGCCACCGGGGAGCTGTTTTTT.

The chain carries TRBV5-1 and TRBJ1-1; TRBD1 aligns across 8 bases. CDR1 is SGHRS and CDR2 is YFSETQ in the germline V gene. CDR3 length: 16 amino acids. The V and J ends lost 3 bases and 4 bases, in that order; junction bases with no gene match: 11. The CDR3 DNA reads TGCGCCAGCAGCTCATCATTTAATACAGGGGGCACTGAAGCTTTCTTT. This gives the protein CASSSSFNTGGTEAFF. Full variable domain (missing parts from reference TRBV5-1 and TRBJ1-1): KAGVTQTPRYLIKTRGQQVTLSCSPISGHRSVSWYQQTPGQGLQFLFEYFSETQRNKGNFPGRFSGRQFSNSRSEMNVSTLELGDSALYLCASSSSFNTGGTEAFFGQGTRLTVV.

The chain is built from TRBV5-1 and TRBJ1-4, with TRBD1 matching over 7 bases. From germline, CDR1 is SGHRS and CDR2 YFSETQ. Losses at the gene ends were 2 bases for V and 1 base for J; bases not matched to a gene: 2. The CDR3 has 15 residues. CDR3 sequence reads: CASSLNRGTNEKLFF. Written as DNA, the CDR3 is TGCGCCAGCAGCTTAAACAGGGGAACTAATGAAAAACTGTTTTTT. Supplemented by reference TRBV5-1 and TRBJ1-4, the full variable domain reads KAGVTQTPRYLIKTRGQQVTLSCSPISGHRSVSWYQQTPGQGLQFLFEYFSETQRNKGNFPGRFSGRQFSNSRSEMNVSTLELGDSALYLCASSLNRGTNEKLFFGSGTQLSVL.

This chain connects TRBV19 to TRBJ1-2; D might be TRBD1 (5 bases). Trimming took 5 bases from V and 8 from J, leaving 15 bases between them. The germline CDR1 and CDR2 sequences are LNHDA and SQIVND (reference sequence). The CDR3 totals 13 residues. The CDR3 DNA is TGTGCCAGTAGTTTACAGGCAAGTGGAGGCTACACCTTC. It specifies CASSLQASGGYTF.

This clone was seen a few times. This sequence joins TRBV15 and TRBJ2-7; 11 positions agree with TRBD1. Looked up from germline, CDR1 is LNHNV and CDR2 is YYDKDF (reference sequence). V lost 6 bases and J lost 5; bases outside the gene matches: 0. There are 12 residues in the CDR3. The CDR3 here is CATRGQGDEQYF. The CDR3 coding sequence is TGTGCCACCAGGGGACAGGGGGACGAGCAGTACTTC.

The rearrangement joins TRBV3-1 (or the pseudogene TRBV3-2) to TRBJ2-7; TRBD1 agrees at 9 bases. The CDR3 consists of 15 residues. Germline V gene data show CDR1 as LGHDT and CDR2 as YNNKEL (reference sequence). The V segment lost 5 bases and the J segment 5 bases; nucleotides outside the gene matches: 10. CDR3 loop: CASSSGTGFSDEQYF. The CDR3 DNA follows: TGTGCCAGCAGCTCCGGGACAGGGTTTTCGGACGAGCAGTACTTC.

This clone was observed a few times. CDR3 DNA sequence: TGTGCCAGCTCACCCAGGGGAGACTTGAACACTGAAGCTTTCTTT. It encodes CASSPRGDLNTEAFF. This chain links TRBV18 with TRBJ1-1, with D possibly being TRBD1 (6 bases). Germline CDR1 KGHSH, CDR2 LQKENI. The CDR3 has 15 amino acids. The V end lost 3 bases, the J end lost 0 bases, and 11 bases lay between the germline ends.

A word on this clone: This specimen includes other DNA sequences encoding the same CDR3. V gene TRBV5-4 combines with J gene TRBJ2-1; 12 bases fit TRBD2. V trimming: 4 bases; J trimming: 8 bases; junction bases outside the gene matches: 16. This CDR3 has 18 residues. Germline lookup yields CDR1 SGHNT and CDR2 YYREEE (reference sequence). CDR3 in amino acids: CASSLSASGRAIIYEQFF. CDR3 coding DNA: TGTGCCAGCAGCCTGTCGGCTAGCGGGAGGGCCATCATCTATGAGCAGTTCTTC.

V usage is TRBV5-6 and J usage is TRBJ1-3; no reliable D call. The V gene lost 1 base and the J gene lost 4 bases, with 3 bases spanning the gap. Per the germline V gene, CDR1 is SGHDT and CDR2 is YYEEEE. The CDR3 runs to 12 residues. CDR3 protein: CASSLPGNTIYF. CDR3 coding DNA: TGTGCCAGCAGCTTGCCGGGAAACACCATATATTTT.

The CDR3 nucleotides are TGTGCCAGCAGCTTGTTGTCGAACAGGAACTATGGCTACACCTTC. Its protein is CASSLLSNRNYGYTF. The genes are TRBV5-8 and TRBJ1-2; possibly TRBD1 for D (5 bases). V lost 1 base, J lost 2 bases, and 12 bases lay in between. Germline assignment: CDR1 SGHTS and CDR2 YDEGEE. This CDR3 is 15 amino acids long.

CDR3 nucleotide sequence: TGTGCCAGCTCACCGGGGACAGGGGTTAGCAATCAGCCCCAGCATTTT. Amino acids: CASSPGTGVSNQPQHF. The V call is TRBV18, the J call TRBJ1-5, with 10 bases fitting TRBD1. The CDR3 is made up of 16 amino acids. Germline values: CDR1 KGHSH, CDR2 LQKENI. Trimming cost V 3 bases and J 0 bases; bases outside gene matches: 2. The variable domain in full, completed from reference TRBV18 and TRBJ1-5, reads NAGVMQNPRHLVRRRGQEARLRCSPMKGHSHVYWYRQLPEEGLKFMVYLQKENIIDESGMPKERFSAEFPKEGPSILRIQQVVRGDSAAYFCASSPGTGVSNQPQHFGDGTRLSIL.

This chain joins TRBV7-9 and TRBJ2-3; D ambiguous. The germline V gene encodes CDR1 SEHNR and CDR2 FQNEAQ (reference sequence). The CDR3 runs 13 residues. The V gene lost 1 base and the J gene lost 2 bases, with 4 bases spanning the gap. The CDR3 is CASSLGATDTQYF. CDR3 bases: TGTGCCAGCAGCTTAGGGGCCACAGATACGCAGTATTTT.

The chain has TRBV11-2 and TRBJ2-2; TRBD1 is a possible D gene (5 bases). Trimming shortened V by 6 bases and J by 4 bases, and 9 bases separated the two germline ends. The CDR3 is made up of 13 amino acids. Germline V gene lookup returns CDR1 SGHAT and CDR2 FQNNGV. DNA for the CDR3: TGTGCCAGCAGGACAGCCTTCACCGGGGAGCTGTTTTTT. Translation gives CASRTAFTGELFF.

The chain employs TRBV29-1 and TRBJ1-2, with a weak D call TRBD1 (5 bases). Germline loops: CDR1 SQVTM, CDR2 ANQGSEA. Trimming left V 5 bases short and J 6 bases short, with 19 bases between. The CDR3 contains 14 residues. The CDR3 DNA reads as TGCAGCGTTCAACCTAACAGGATCCCGGATGGCTACACCTTC. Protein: CSVQPNRIPDGYTF.

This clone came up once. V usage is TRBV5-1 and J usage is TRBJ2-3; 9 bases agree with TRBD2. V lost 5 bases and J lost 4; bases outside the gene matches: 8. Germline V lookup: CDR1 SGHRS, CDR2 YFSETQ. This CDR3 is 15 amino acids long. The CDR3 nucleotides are TGCGCCAGCAGTTCTAGCGGGGCAAGGTCAGATACGCAGTATTTT. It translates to CASSSSGARSDTQYF.

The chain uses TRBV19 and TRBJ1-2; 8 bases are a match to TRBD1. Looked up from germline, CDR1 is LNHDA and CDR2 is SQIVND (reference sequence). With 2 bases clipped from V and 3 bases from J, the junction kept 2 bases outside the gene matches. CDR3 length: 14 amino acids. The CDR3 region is CASSIQGAYYGYTF. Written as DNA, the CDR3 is TGTGCCAGTAGTATACAGGGGGCCTACTATGGCTACACCTTC.

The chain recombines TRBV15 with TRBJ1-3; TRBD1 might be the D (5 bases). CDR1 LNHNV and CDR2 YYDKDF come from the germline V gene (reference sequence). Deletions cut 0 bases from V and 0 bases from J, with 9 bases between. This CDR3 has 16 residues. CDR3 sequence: CATSRDRGVSGNTIYF. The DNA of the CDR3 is TGTGCCACCAGCAGAGATCGGGGGGTCTCTGGAAACACCATATATTTT.

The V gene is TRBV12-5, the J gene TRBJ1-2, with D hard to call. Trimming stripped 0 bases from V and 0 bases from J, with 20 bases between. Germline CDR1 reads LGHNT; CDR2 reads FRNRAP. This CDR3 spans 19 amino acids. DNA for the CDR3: TGTGCTAGTGGTTTGGTACTTGGCCGGGAGCCCGATTCTAACTATGGCTACACCTTC. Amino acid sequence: CASGLVLGREPDSNYGYTF.

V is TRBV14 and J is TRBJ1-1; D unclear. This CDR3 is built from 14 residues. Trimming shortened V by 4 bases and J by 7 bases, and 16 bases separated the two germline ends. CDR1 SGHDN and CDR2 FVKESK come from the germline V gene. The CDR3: CASSPRTLKGEAFF. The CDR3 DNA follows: TGTGCCAGCAGCCCACGGACTTTGAAGGGTGAAGCTTTCTTT. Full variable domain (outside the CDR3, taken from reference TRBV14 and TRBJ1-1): EAGVTQFPSHSVIEKGQTVTLRCDPISGHDNLYWYRRVMGKEIKFLLHFVKESKQDESGMPNNRFLAERTGGTYSTLKVQPAELEDSGVYFCASSPRTLKGEAFFGQGTRLTVV.

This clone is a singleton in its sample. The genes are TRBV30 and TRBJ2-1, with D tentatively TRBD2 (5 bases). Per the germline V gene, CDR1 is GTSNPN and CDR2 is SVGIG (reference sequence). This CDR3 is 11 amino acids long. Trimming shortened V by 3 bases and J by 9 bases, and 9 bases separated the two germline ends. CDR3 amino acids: CAWREEGEQFF. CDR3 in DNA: TGTGCCTGGAGGGAAGAGGGTGAGCAGTTCTTC.

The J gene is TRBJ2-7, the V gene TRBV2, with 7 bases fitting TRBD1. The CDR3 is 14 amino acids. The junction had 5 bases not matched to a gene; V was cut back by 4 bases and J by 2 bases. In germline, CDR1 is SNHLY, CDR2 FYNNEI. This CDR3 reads CASSARQGPYEQYF. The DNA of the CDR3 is TGTGCCAGCAGTGCCAGACAGGGACCCTACGAGCAGTACTTC.

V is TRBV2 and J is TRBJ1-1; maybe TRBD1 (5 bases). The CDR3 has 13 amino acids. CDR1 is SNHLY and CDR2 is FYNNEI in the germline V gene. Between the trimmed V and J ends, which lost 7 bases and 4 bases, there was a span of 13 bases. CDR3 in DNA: TGTGCCAGCAAGCCGGGGAGGGGCACTGAAGCTTTCTTT. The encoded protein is CASKPGRGTEAFF.

CDR3 coding DNA: TGTGCCAGCAGCCCGGGACAGGGGTGGACTGAAGCTTTCTTT. It translates to CASSPGQGWTEAFF. The chain links TRBV11-1 to TRBJ1-1, with 10 bases matching TRBD1. With V trimmed by 5 bases and J by 5 bases, 5 bases remained unmatched. CDR3 length equals 14 residues. CDR1 and CDR2 from the germline V gene are SGHAT and FQDESV (reference sequence).

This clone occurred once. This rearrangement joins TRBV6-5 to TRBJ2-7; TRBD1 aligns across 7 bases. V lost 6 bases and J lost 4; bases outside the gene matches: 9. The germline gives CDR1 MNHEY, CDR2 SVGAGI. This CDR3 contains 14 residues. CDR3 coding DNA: TGTGCCAGCAGGGCCGGGACAGCGAGTTACGAGCAGTACTTC. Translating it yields CASRAGTASYEQYF.

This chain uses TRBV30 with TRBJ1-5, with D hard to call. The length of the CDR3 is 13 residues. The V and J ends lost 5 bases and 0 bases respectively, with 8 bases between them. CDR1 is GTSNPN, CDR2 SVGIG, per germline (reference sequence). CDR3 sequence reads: CAWAVNSNQPQHF. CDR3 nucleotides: TGTGCCTGGGCAGTAAATAGCAATCAGCCCCAGCATTTT.

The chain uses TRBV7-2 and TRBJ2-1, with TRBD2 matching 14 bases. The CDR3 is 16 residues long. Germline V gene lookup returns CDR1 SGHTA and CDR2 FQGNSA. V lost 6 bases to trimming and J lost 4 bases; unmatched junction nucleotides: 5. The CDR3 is CASRRTSGGPYNEQFF. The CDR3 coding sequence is TGTGCCAGCAGGCGGACTAGCGGGGGGCCTTACAATGAGCAGTTCTTC. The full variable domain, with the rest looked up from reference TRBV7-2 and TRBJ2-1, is GAGVSQSPSNKVTEKGKDVELRCDPISGHTALYWYRQSLGQGLEFLIYFQGNSAPDKSGLPSDRFSAERTGGSVSTLTIQRTQQEDSAVYLCASRRTSGGPYNEQFFGPGTRLTVL.

The CDR3 here is CASSLAPGGGNTIYF. CDR3 in DNA: TGTGCCAGCAGCTTAGCCCCTGGCGGGGGAAACACCATATATTTT. This rearrangement joins TRBV7-8 to TRBJ1-3; D is uncertain. Germline V gene data show CDR1 as SGHVS and CDR2 as FQNEAQ. V lost 0 bases and J lost 4, with 10 bases in between. The CDR3 spans 15 residues.